A selection of T cell receptor beta chains follows, all from one sample in a study of CD8 T cells in Susac syndrome. TCRdb reprocessed the immunoSEQ multiplex PCR reads via MiXCR and lists one record per CDR3 protein. The sample contains some 120,000 distinct CDR3 sequences, roughly 94% of which appear only once. Sequencing was performed on CD4+ T cells from PBMCs. The receptors derive from a human donor in good health. The CDR3 runs from the conserved cysteine through the conserved F or W. Each record gives: J gene, V gene, D gene, CDR3 length, CDR3 DNA, CDR3 protein. D genes are given only for firm matches.

j_call: TRBJ1-3; v_call: TRBV6-1; d_call: TRBD1; cdr3_length: 17; cdr3_nt: TGTGCCAGCAGTGACGTACCACAGGGGGCAACTGGAAACACCATATATTTT; cdr3_aa: CASSDVPQGATGNTIYF
j_call: TRBJ2-1; v_call: TRBV15; d_call: NA; cdr3_length: 13; cdr3_nt: TGTGCCACCAGCAGAGATCGGGGAGGCGAGCAGTTCTTC; cdr3_aa: CATSRDRGGEQFF
j_call: TRBJ2-1; v_call: TRBV15; d_call: NA; cdr3_length: 18; cdr3_nt: TGTGCCACCAGCATTAATCCTCCGCGAGCCGAATTCTACAATGAGCAGTTCTTC; cdr3_aa: CATSINPPRAEFYNEQFF
j_call: TRBJ2-3; v_call: TRBV12-3/TRBV12-4; d_call: NA; cdr3_length: 15; cdr3_nt: TGTGCCAGCAGTCACCTGGATGTGGGCCCAGATACGCAGTATTTT; cdr3_aa: CASSHLDVGPDTQYF
j_call: TRBJ2-5; v_call: TRBV7-2; d_call: NA; cdr3_length: 14; cdr3_nt: TGTGCCAGCAGCTTTTTCGGCAACCAAGAGACCCAGTACTTC; cdr3_aa: CASSFFGNQETQYF
j_call: TRBJ1-5; v_call: TRBV20-1; d_call: NA; cdr3_length: 13; cdr3_nt: TGCAGTGCTAAGGACAAGAGCAATCAGCCCCAGCATTTT; cdr3_aa: CSAKDKSNQPQHF
j_call: TRBJ2-7; v_call: TRBV29-1; d_call: NA; cdr3_length: 16; cdr3_nt: TGCAGCGTTTCGGGACTTCTGCAAAAGCTTTCCTACGAGCAGTACTTC; cdr3_aa: CSVSGLLQKLSYEQYF
j_call: TRBJ1-1; v_call: TRBV6-2/TRBV6-3; d_call: TRBD1; cdr3_length: 14; cdr3_nt: TGTGCCAGCAGTGGACAGGCGAAAAACACTGAAGCTTTCTTT; cdr3_aa: CASSGQAKNTEAFF
j_call: TRBJ2-7; v_call: TRBV9; d_call: NA; cdr3_length: 12; cdr3_nt: TGTGCCAGCAGCCCGCCAGGGGTAGAGCAGTACTTC; cdr3_aa: CASSPPGVEQYF
j_call: TRBJ2-2; v_call: TRBV4-2; d_call: NA; cdr3_length: 15; cdr3_nt: TGTGCCAGCAGCCAAGATCGGGTGGACACCGGGGAGCTGTTTTTT; cdr3_aa: CASSQDRVDTGELFF
j_call: TRBJ1-2; v_call: TRBV28; d_call: TRBD1; cdr3_length: 15; cdr3_nt: TGTGCCAGCGACGGGACAGAGCCCACGTATGGGGGCTACACCTTC; cdr3_aa: CASDGTEPTYGGYTF
j_call: TRBJ1-1; v_call: TRBV6-2/TRBV6-3; d_call: TRBD1; cdr3_length: 15; cdr3_nt: TGTGCCAGCAGTTACGTGGGGACAGTGAACACTGAAGCTTTCTTT; cdr3_aa: CASSYVGTVNTEAFF
j_call: TRBJ2-7; v_call: TRBV18; d_call: NA; cdr3_length: 17; cdr3_nt: TGTGCCAGCTCACCACATGAATGGGGACAAGGAAGCACCGAGCAGTACTTC; cdr3_aa: CASSPHEWGQGSTEQYF
j_call: TRBJ2-5; v_call: TRBV30; d_call: NA; cdr3_length: 14; cdr3_nt: TGTGCCTGGAGTTCATCGGGAGCCTGGGAGACCCAGTACTTC; cdr3_aa: CAWSSSGAWETQYF